These 22 T cell receptor beta chains were sequenced from one sample in a study of blood T cell repertoires in COVID-19 (dated by TCRdb to about 2020). The library was built by means of the immunoSEQ multiplex PCR assay. TCRdb holds this immuneACCESS table with in-frame rearrangements only. Some clones are missing; in checked studies, unresolved V genes explain under half, and the rest has no known cause. The sample yields about 59,000 clones; 90% to 95% were counted once. The leading ten clones occupy around 9% of the sample. Sample: peripheral blood. These receptors were obtained from a human donor in a cohort sampled during active COVID-19.

The V gene is TRBV29-1, the J gene TRBJ2-1, with TRBD2 matching over 8 bases. The CDR3 covers 17 residues. The germline CDR1 and CDR2 sequences are SQVTM and ANQGSEA. Trimming removed 1 base from V and 2 bases from J; junction bases left unmatched: 10. For the CDR3, the DNA is TGCAGCGTTGAAGTGATGGGCGGGAGGAGGACCTACAATGAGCAGTTCTTC. Protein: CSVEVMGGRRTYNEQFF.

The chain links TRBV6-2 or TRBV6-3 to TRBJ2-1; 9 bases map to TRBD2. Germline-derived CDR1 and CDR2 are MNHEY and SVGEGT. The CDR3 extends over 16 amino acids. V dropped 6 bases and J dropped 6; count of bases not matched to a gene: 12. CDR3 sequence: CASSPTRVSGGNEQFF. CDR3 nucleotide sequence: TGTGCCAGCAGCCCAACGCGGGTTAGCGGGGGCAATGAGCAGTTCTTC.

J is TRBJ1-4 and V is TRBV15; the D gene is possibly TRBD1 (5 bases). CDR1 is LNHNV and CDR2 is YYDKDF in the germline V gene (reference sequence). CDR3 length: 15 residues. The V end lost 0 bases, the J end lost 5 bases, and 10 bases lay between the germline ends. CDR3 residues: CATSRDGHSNEKLFF. CDR3 nucleotide sequence: TGTGCCACCAGCAGAGACGGACATTCGAATGAAAAACTGTTTTTT.

This chain links TRBV5-4 with TRBJ1-2, with 7 nucleotides matching TRBD1. Looked up from germline, CDR1 is SGHNT and CDR2 is YYREEE (reference sequence). The CDR3 spans 13 residues. With 4 bases clipped from V and 8 bases from J, the junction kept 8 bases outside the gene matches. The CDR3 coding sequence is TGTGCCAGCAGCCCCCAGACAGGGCGCGGCTACACCTTC. This sequence encodes CASSPQTGRGYTF.

The chain employs TRBV28 and TRBJ1-3; D is perhaps TRBD1 (5 bases). V was shortened by 2 bases and J by 0 bases, with 11 bases between the two germline ends. The length of the CDR3 is 16 residues. Germline loops: CDR1 MDHEN, CDR2 SYDVKM. CDR3: CASSLGDGGSGNTIYF. The DNA of the CDR3 is TGTGCCAGCAGTTTAGGAGACGGGGGCTCTGGAAACACCATATATTTT.

The chain joins TRBV18 to TRBJ1-5, with TRBD1 as a possible D gene (6 bases). The CDR3 is made up of 14 amino acids. Trimming took 3 bases from V and 6 from J, leaving 12 bases between them. From germline, CDR1 is KGHSH and CDR2 LQKENI. CDR3 loop: CASSPTGTGQPQHF. The CDR3 DNA sequence: TGTGCCAGCTCACCTACAGGGACGGGTCAGCCCCAGCATTTT. Full variable domain (remainder filled in from reference TRBV18 and TRBJ1-5): NAGVMQNPRHLVRRRGQEARLRCSPMKGHSHVYWYRQLPEEGLKFMVYLQKENIIDESGMPKERFSAEFPKEGPSILRIQQVVRGDSAAYFCASSPTGTGQPQHFGDGTRLSIL.

This chain connects TRBV19 to TRBJ1-1, with D perhaps TRBD1 (5 bases). The CDR3 covers 13 residues. Germline V lookup: CDR1 LNHDA, CDR2 SQIVND (reference sequence). The V and J ends lost 4 bases and 4 bases respectively, with 10 bases between them. DNA for the CDR3: TGTGCCAGTAGTAAGTACGGGGGCACTGAAGCTTTCTTT. Protein sequence: CASSKYGGTEAFF.

The CDR3: CASSGRTGPINSPLHF. CDR3 bases: TGTGCCAGCAGCGGTCGGACAGGACCGATTAATTCACCCCTCCACTTT. The chain uses TRBV11-1 and TRBJ1-6; the match to TRBD1 covers 7 bases. V trimming: 5 bases; J trimming: 6 bases; junction bases outside the gene matches: 10. The CDR3 spans 16 residues. The germline V gene has CDR1 SGHAT and CDR2 FQDESV (reference sequence).

The V gene is TRBV9, the J gene TRBJ1-4, with D possibly being TRBD1 (6 bases). This CDR3 contains 16 residues. V lost 4 bases to trimming and J lost 8 bases, with 21 bases between them. Germline CDR1 SGDLS, CDR2 YYNGEE. CDR3 amino acids: CASSLGQSEAYEKLFF. In DNA, the CDR3 is TGTGCCAGCAGCCTCGGACAGTCTGAGGCCTACGAAAAACTGTTTTTT.

The chain recombines TRBV7-9 with TRBJ2-2, with unresolved D. V lost 2 bases, J lost 1 base, and 11 bases lay in between. The length of the CDR3 is 16 residues. Per germline, CDR1 SEHNR and CDR2 FQNEAQ (reference sequence). The CDR3 loop reads CASSLSNSKNTGELFF. The CDR3, as DNA: TGTGCCAGCAGCTTATCTAACAGTAAGAACACCGGGGAGCTGTTTTTT. Drawing the rest from reference TRBV7-9 and TRBJ2-2, the complete variable domain is DTGVSQNPRHKITKRGQNVTFRCDPISEHNRLYWYRQTLGQGPEFLTYFQNEAQLEKSRLLSDRFSAERPKGSFSTLEIQRTEQGDSAMYLCASSLSNSKNTGELFFGEGSRLTVL.

V gene TRBV14 combines with J gene TRBJ1-1; 8 bases agree with TRBD1. In germline, CDR1 is SGHDN, CDR2 FVKESK. The CDR3 is 14 amino acids. Losses at the gene ends were 3 bases for V and 0 bases for J; bases not matched to a gene: 0. For the CDR3, the DNA is TGTGCCAGCAGCCAGACAGGGGTGAACACTGAAGCTTTCTTT. Amino acids: CASSQTGVNTEAFF.

This chain connects TRBV5-1 to TRBJ1-2; weak D call: TRBD1 (6 bases). Germline V CDR1 and CDR2: SGHRS, YFSETQ. Between the trimmed V and J ends, which lost 0 bases and 0 bases, there was a span of 9 bases. This CDR3 region has 15 residues. CDR3 sequence (DNA): TGCGCCAGCAGCTTGGGAGGGACATCTAACTATGGCTACACCTTC. The encoded protein is CASSLGGTSNYGYTF.

The V gene is TRBV5-1, the J gene TRBJ2-1; TRBD1 aligns across 8 bases. V was clipped by 3 bases and J by 4 bases; unmatched bases: 0. The CDR3 extends over 13 amino acids. The V gene's germline CDR1 is SGHRS and CDR2 YFSETQ. The CDR3 loop reads CASSWTGYNEQFF. Written as DNA, the CDR3 is TGCGCCAGCAGCTGGACAGGGTACAATGAGCAGTTCTTC.

The rearrangement joins TRBV5-1 to TRBJ1-6; the D gene is possibly TRBD1 (6 bases). Germline V gene sequence: CDR1 SGHRS, CDR2 YFSETQ. Trimming left V 4 bases short and J 6 bases short, with 17 bases between. This CDR3 comprises 16 residues. The CDR3 protein is CASSIDRSAVNSPLHF. The CDR3 bases are TGCGCCAGCAGCATAGACAGGAGTGCTGTTAATTCACCCCTCCACTTT.

As DNA, the CDR3 is TGTGCCTGGAGTCTTAGCGGGGGGTTCACAGATACGCAGTATTTT. The encoded protein is CAWSLSGGFTDTQYF. The chain uses TRBV30 and TRBJ2-3; 10 nucleotides align to TRBD2. This CDR3 region has 15 residues. Germline-derived CDR1 and CDR2 are GTSNPN and SVGIG (reference sequence). Trimming cost V 2 bases and J 2 bases; bases outside gene matches: 4.

The V call is TRBV7-9, the J call TRBJ2-7, with D maybe TRBD2 (7 bases). The germline V and J ends were trimmed by 2 bases and 5 bases, with 19 bases remaining between them. CDR3 length: 16 amino acids. The germline V gene encodes CDR1 SEHNR and CDR2 FQNEAQ (reference sequence). CDR3: CASSLPHGGGGNEQYF. For the CDR3, the DNA is TGTGCCAGCAGCTTACCGCACGGGGGCGGGGGAAACGAGCAGTACTTC. Supplemented by reference TRBV7-9 and TRBJ2-7, the full variable domain reads DTGVSQNPRHKITKRGQNVTFRCDPISEHNRLYWYRQTLGQGPEFLTYFQNEAQLEKSRLLSDRFSAERPKGSFSTLEIQRTEQGDSAMYLCASSLPHGGGGNEQYFGPGTRLTVT.

This sequence joins TRBV24-1 and TRBJ2-5, with D unresolved. From germline, CDR1 is KGHDR and CDR2 SFDVKD. Trimming took off 5 bases at V and 4 bases at J, with 7 bases between the two ends. CDR3 length: 12 residues. The CDR3 DNA reads as TGTGCCACCAGTGGCAACTCAGAGACCCAGTACTTC. It specifies CATSGNSETQYF.

This clone was seen only a few times. CDR3 coding DNA: TGCGCCAGCAGGCAACAGGGGCCCTACACTGAAGCTTTCTTT. Its protein product is CASRQQGPYTEAFF. This chain uses TRBV4-1 with TRBJ1-1, with 7 bases fitting TRBD1. The CDR3 is made up of 14 amino acids. CDR1 and CDR2 (germline): MGHRA, YSYEKL. J lost 3 bases, V lost 6 bases, and 7 bases had no gene match.

This clone was recorded once. This chain connects TRBV11-2 to TRBJ2-2; D unresolved. Germline V CDR1 and CDR2: SGHAT, FQNNGV. The CDR3 covers 13 residues. The V end lost 5 bases, the J end lost 0 bases, and 4 bases lay between the germline ends. The CDR3, as DNA: TGTGCCAGCAGCCCCTCGAACACCGGGGAGCTGTTTTTT. It translates to CASSPSNTGELFF. Full variable domain (rest looked up from reference TRBV11-2 and TRBJ2-2): EAGVAQSPRYKIIEKRQSVAFWCNPISGHATLYWYQQILGQGPKLLIQFQNNGVVDDSQLPKDRFSAERLKGVDSTLKIQPAKLEDSAVYLCASSPSNTGELFFGEGSRLTVL.

A few counts support this clone. The V and J genes are TRBV7-2 and TRBJ2-7, with 12 bases fitting TRBD2. The germline CDR1 and CDR2 sequences are SGHTA and FQGNSA. The CDR3 is 15 amino acids. Trimming cost V 5 bases and J 2 bases; bases outside gene matches: 4. CDR3 DNA sequence: TGTGCCAGCAGCCTCCGGACTAGCGGGACCTACGAGCAGTACTTC. Protein: CASSLRTSGTYEQYF.

V and J are TRBV7-9 and TRBJ2-3; 11 bases are a match to TRBD2. V dropped 5 bases and J dropped 6; count of bases not matched to a gene: 1. The CDR3 length is 13 residues. Germline-derived CDR1 and CDR2 are SEHNR and FQNEAQ (reference sequence). The CDR3 here is CASSRLAGDTQYF. The CDR3 region has the DNA TGTGCCAGCAGCCGACTAGCGGGGGATACGCAGTATTTT.

The chain has TRBV3-1 (or the pseudogene TRBV3-2) and TRBJ1-1; D not certain. The germline V gene has CDR1 LGHDT and CDR2 YNNKEL (reference sequence). V lost 5 bases and J 8 bases, leaving 12 bases between the germline ends. This CDR3 comprises 12 residues. CDR3: CASSSGGAEAFF. In DNA, the CDR3 is TGTGCCAGCAGCTCGGGAGGTGCAGAAGCTTTCTTT.